The T cell receptor (beta chain) under discussion was sequenced for a study of OX40 agonist ivuxolimab in advanced cancers. Study background: With ivuxolimab, an agonistic anti-OX40 (CD134) antibody, patients were treated. Dose-escalation patients had hepatocellular carcinoma, melanoma, renal cell or head and neck cancer. Partial responses were achieved by three patients, one with hepatocellular carcinoma and two with cutaneous melanoma.

Study results and caveats: More expanded clones were seen, on average, in CD8+ T cells than in CD4+.

As concerns this clone: The antigen remains undetermined.

Some clones are missing from TCRdb's copy, which holds only in-frame ones; the method was immunoSEQ multiplex PCR. The table lists fewer than 45,000 clones, 85% to 90% of them singletons. This CDR3 region has 17 residues. CDR1 ENHRY and CDR2 SYGVKD come from the germline V gene. Trimming left V 3 bases short and J 1 base short, with 13 bases between. This specimen was CD4+ or CD8+ T cells sorted from blood, taken in a trial of the OX40 agonist ivuxolimab. This receptor was identified in an adult with an advanced solid tumor such as melanoma, head and neck, liver or kidney cancer. This chain joins TRBV10-3 and TRBJ2-6; no reliable D call. The CDR3 sequence: CAISDLVVVSGANVLTF. Here the CDR3 DNA reads TGTGCCATCAGTGACCTGGTTGTAGTGTCTGGGGCCAACGTCCTGACTTTC.